These 15 T cell receptor beta chains were all obtained from the same sample, sequenced in a study of blood T cell repertoires in COVID-19. Assay: immunoSEQ multiplex PCR; the TCRdb copy retains only in-frame clones and omits some. The sample has approximately 210,000 clones, roughly 80% seen once. Sequencing used peripheral blood. These TCRs come from a human donor in a cohort sampled during active COVID-19.

The rearrangement joins TRBV6-5 to TRBJ2-7; TRBD1 matches at 9 bases. The ends lost 7 bases at V and 6 bases at J; junction bases unmatched: 7. The germline V gene encodes CDR1 MNHEY and CDR2 SVGAGI. CDR3 length: 13 amino acids. The chain's CDR3 is CASTPDRGSEQYF. In DNA, the CDR3 is TGTGCCAGCACCCCGGACAGGGGAAGCGAGCAGTACTTC.

J is TRBJ2-4 and V is TRBV5-6, with 7 bases aligning to TRBD1. CDR3 length: 13 amino acids. The germline gives CDR1 SGHDT, CDR2 YYEEEE. V lost 1 base to trimming and J lost 9 bases; unmatched junction nucleotides: 4. CDR3 in amino acids: CASSLTGVSIQYF. The CDR3 DNA sequence: TGTGCCAGCAGCTTGACAGGGGTGAGCATTCAGTACTTC.

This clone was observed many times. The chain employs TRBV29-1 and TRBJ1-2, with TRBD1 as a possible D gene (5 bases). This CDR3 has 12 residues. V dropped 4 bases and J dropped 8 bases, with 14 bases sitting between them. The germline gives CDR1 SQVTM, CDR2 ANQGSEA. The CDR3 protein is CSVVTASLGYTF. In DNA, the CDR3 is TGCAGCGTTGTGACAGCTTCACTAGGCTACACCTTC.

The rearrangement links TRBV6-5 to TRBJ1-1; TRBD1 aligns across 8 bases. Germline loops: CDR1 MNHEY, CDR2 SVGAGI. This CDR3 region has 15 residues. Trimming cost V 5 bases and J 1 base; bases outside gene matches: 6. As DNA, the CDR3 is TGTGCCAGCAGTAGAGGACAGGGATGGAACACTGAAGCTTTCTTT. Translating it yields CASSRGQGWNTEAFF.

V gene TRBV5-1 combines with J gene TRBJ2-5; 11 bases agree with TRBD2. Germline lookup yields CDR1 SGHRS and CDR2 YFSETQ. V dropped 0 bases and J dropped 4; count of bases not matched to a gene: 2. This CDR3 has 15 residues. Here the CDR3 reads CASSLGLAGPETQYF. CDR3 nucleotide sequence: TGCGCCAGCAGCTTGGGACTAGCGGGACCAGAGACCCAGTACTTC.

CDR3 protein: CASSLGIAAKNIQYF. The CDR3, as DNA: TGTGCCAGCAGCTTAGGGATAGCGGCCAAAAACATTCAGTACTTC. This chain uses TRBV7-9 with TRBJ2-4; D perhaps matches TRBD2 (5 bases). The germline V gene encodes CDR1 SEHNR and CDR2 FQNEAQ (reference sequence). The CDR3 spans 15 residues. Trimming cost V 1 base and J 1 base, with 8 bases left between them.

This rearrangement joins TRBV28 to TRBJ2-7, with 11 bases identical to TRBD1. This CDR3 comprises 12 residues. Germline assignment: CDR1 MDHEN and CDR2 SYDVKM. V trimming: 10 bases; J trimming: 5 bases; junction bases outside the gene matches: 4. The CDR3 DNA is TGTGCCACCGGACAGGGGGCCGACGAGCAGTACTTC. Protein sequence: CATGQGADEQYF. Based on the CDR3 plus reference TRBV28 and TRBJ2-7, the full variable domain is DVKVTQSSRYLVKRTGEKVFLECVQDMDHENMFWYRQDPGLGLRLIYFSYDVKMKEKGDIPEGYSVSREKKERFSLILESASTNQTSMYLCATGQGADEQYFGPGTRLTVT.

V is TRBV5-6 and J is TRBJ2-1; D unclear. CDR3 length: 11 amino acids. The germline V and J ends were trimmed by 6 bases and 9 bases, with 10 bases remaining between them. Germline CDR1 and CDR2: SGHDT and YYEEEE. The CDR3 DNA is TGTGCCAGCATCCATCTTAGTGAGCAGTTCTTC. Its translation: CASIHLSEQFF. Together with reference TRBV5-6 and TRBJ2-1, the CDR3 gives the full variable domain: DAGVTQSPTHLIKTRGQQVTLRCSPKSGHDTVSWYQQALGQGPQFIFQYYEEEERQRGNFPDRFSGHQFPNYSSELNVNALLLGDSALYLCASIHLSEQFFGPGTRLTVL.

The rearrangement links TRBV13 to TRBJ2-2; TRBD2 agrees at 9 bases. Trimming took 2 bases from V and 3 from J; bases not matched to a gene: 7. The CDR3 covers 17 residues. The germline CDR1 and CDR2 sequences are PRHDT and FYEKMQ (reference sequence). DNA of the CDR3: TGTGCCAGCAGCTTAAGGCGGGAGGGCCCGGACACCGGGGAGCTGTTTTTT. As protein: CASSLRREGPDTGELFF.

The rearrangement uses TRBV30 and TRBJ1-1; TRBD1 is a possible D gene (6 bases). V was shortened by 2 bases and J by 11 bases, with 12 bases between the two germline ends. The CDR3 has 11 residues. Germline CDR1 is GTSNPN and CDR2 is SVGIG (reference sequence). CDR3 protein: CAWSRRDNAFF. CDR3 nucleotide sequence: TGTGCCTGGAGTCGCCGGGACAATGCTTTCTTT.

V gene TRBV4-2 combines with J gene TRBJ2-7, with TRBD2 identical over 8 bases. CDR3 length equals 15 residues. Germline CDR1 LGHNA, CDR2 YNFKEQ. The trim removed 1 base at V and 1 base at J, leaving 3 bases unmatched. The DNA for the CDR3 is TGTGCCAGCAGCCAAGTGACGGGAGGGTCCTACGAGCAGTACTTC. Residues: CASSQVTGGSYEQYF.

This chain uses TRBV19 with TRBJ1-5; no definite D call. Between the trimmed V and J ends, which lost 1 base and 2 bases, there was a span of 15 bases. The CDR3 sequence is 17 residues long. Germline CDR1 reads LNHDA; CDR2 reads SQIVND (reference sequence). The CDR3 DNA follows: TGTGCCAGTAGTATAGCCGGGCCCCGGGGTGGCAATCAGCCCCAGCATTTT. As protein: CASSIAGPRGGNQPQHF.

The chain uses TRBV7-8 and TRBJ1-4; 12 bases fit TRBD1. V gave up 5 bases and J gave up 3 bases; unmatched junction bases: 10. Germline V gene data show CDR1 as SGHVS and CDR2 as FQNEAQ. The CDR3 has 18 amino acids. The CDR3, as DNA: TGTGCCAGCAGCGGGGACAGGGGGCGCGAGGTTGCTAATGAAAAACTGTTTTTT. The encoded protein is CASSGDRGREVANEKLFF.

The rearrangement uses TRBV4-3 and TRBJ2-3, with TRBD1 matching over 10 bases. Per the germline V gene, CDR1 is LGHNA and CDR2 is YSLEER. The CDR3 sequence is 17 residues long. Trimming cost V 2 bases and J 3 bases; bases outside gene matches: 8. The CDR3 nucleotides read TGCGCCAGCAGCCAAAGACAGGGGGCGATGGGAACAGATACGCAGTATTTT. It codes for CASSQRQGAMGTDTQYF.

The CDR3 bases are TGTGCCAGCAGCCATTATGGCTACACCTTC. Encoded protein: CASSHYGYTF. The V gene is TRBV28, the J gene TRBJ1-2, with D unclear. Germline CDR1 MDHEN, CDR2 SYDVKM. The V end lost 6 bases, the J end lost 5 bases, and 4 bases lay between the germline ends. The CDR3 runs to 10 residues.